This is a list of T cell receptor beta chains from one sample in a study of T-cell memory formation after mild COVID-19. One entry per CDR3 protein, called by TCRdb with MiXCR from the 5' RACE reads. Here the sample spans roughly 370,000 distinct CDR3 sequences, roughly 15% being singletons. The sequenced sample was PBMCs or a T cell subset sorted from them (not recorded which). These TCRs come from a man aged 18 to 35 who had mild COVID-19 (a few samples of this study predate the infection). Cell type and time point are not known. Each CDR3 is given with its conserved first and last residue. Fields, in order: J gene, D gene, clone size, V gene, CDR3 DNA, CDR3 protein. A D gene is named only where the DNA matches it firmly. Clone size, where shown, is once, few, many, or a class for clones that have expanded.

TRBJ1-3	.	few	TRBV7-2	TGTGCCAGCAGCTTGAACGGGGGAGACACCATATATTTT	CASSLNGGDTIYF
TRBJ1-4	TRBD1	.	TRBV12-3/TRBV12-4	TGTGCCAGCAGTGCCGACAGGGGTGGTGAAAAACTGTTTTTT	CASSADRGGEKLFF
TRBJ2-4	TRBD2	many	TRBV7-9	TGTGCCAGCAGCTTGTCTAGCGGAGTAGCCAAAAACATTCAGTACTTC	CASSLSSGVAKNIQYF
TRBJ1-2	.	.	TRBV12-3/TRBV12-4	TGTGCCAGCACCCGGGACGTCTATGGCTACACCTTC	CASTRDVYGYTF
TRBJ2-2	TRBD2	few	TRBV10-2	TGCGCCAGCAGTGAGCCCTTAGCGGGGGGCGGCACCGGGGAGCTGTTTTTT	CASSEPLAGGGTGELFF
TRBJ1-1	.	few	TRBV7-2	TGTGCCAGCAGCTTAGCGCTCGGGGAGAGCACTGAAGCTTTCTTT	CASSLALGESTEAFF
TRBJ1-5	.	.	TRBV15	TGTGCCACCAGCAGAGATCTGTGGGGGGTCAATCAGCCCCAGCATTTT	CATSRDLWGVNQPQHF
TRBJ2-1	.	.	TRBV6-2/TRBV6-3	TGTGCCAGCGGAACGGGGGATTCGGGGGAGCAGTTCTTC	CASGTGDSGEQFF
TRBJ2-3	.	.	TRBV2	TGTGCCAGCAGACCCGGGGGGAGGGGGACGCAGTATTTT	CASRPGGRGTQYF
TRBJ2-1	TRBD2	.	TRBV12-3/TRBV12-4	TGTGCCAGCAGTTTAACGGGGGGGCTAAGTGTGGACAATGAGCAGTTCTTC	CASSLTGGLSVDNEQFF
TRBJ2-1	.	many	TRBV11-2	TGTGCCAGCAGCTCTGACAGATACAATGAGCAGTTCTTC	CASSSDRYNEQFF
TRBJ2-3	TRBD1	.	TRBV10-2	TGCGCCAGCCTAGACAGGGGGCCCTACACAGATACGCAGTATTTT	CASLDRGPYTDTQYF
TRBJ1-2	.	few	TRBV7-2	TGTGCCAGCAGCTTGGAGGAGGGGAGTCTCGGCTACACCTTC	CASSLEEGSLGYTF
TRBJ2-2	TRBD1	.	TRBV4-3	TGCGCCAGCAGCCAAGATCGCCACAGGGGTATGGGGAACACCGGGGAGCTGTTTTTT	CASSQDRHRGMGNTGELFF
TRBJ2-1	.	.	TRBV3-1	TGTGCCAGCAGCACATCTAGTGCAGATGAGCAGTTCTTC	CASSTSSADEQFF
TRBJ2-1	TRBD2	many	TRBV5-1	TGCGCCAGCAGCTTGACGGCTAGCGGGGCCCAGCAGTTCTTC	CASSLTASGAQQFF
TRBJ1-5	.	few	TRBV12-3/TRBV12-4	TGTGCCAGCAGTCCTCCGGACAGTAATAGGCATCAGCCCCAGCATTTT	CASSPPDSNRHQPQHF
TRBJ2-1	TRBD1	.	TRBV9	TGTGCCAGCAGCCCCCGGGTTAGCAGGGGGAGATACAATGAGCAGTTCTTC	CASSPRVSRGRYNEQFF
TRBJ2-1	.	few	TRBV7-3	TGTGCCAGCAGCTTAACTCCGGGGAGCCTCTACAATGAGCAGTTCTTC	CASSLTPGSLYNEQFF
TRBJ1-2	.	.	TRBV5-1	TGCGCCAGCAGCTTGGGACAGACCTCTAACTATGGCTACACCTTC	CASSLGQTSNYGYTF
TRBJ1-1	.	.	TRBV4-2	TGTGCCAGCAGCCACCTGTATGGGCAGTCTATGAACACTGAAGCTTTCTTT	CASSHLYGQSMNTEAFF
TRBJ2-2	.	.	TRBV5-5	TGTGCCAGCAGCCAAAAAGGGACGGTAAACACCGGGGAGCTGTTTTTT	CASSQKGTVNTGELFF
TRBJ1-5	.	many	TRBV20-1	TGCAGTGCGAGGGGGGGGGATTATAGCAATCAGCCCCAGCATTTT	CSARGGDYSNQPQHF
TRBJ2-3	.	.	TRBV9	TGTGCCAGCAGCGTAGTCACAGACACAGATACGCAGTATTTT	CASSVVTDTDTQYF
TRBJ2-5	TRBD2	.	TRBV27	TGTGCCAGCAGTCACCGACTAGCCCGTCGAGAGACCCAGTACTTC	CASSHRLARRETQYF
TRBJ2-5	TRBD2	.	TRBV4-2	TGTGCCAGCAGCCTGAGCGGGGGGACCCAAGAGACCCAGTACTTC	CASSLSGGTQETQYF
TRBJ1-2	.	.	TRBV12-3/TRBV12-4	TGTGCCAGCACCCGGGGGGAACTTAGCTATGGCTACACCTTC	CASTRGELSYGYTF